This TCR beta chain comes out of a study of CD8 T cells in Susac syndrome. The authors reverse transcribed roughly 0.5 to 1 ug RNA with random hexamers. Amplification of TCR beta CDR3 used immunoSEQ multiplex PCR across 54 Vbeta and 13 Jbeta. Each CDR3 protein gets one entry after TCRdb re-called the immunoSEQ multiplex PCR reads with MiXCR. The sample shows about 200,000 distinct CDR3 sequences, roughly 94% of them seen only once. Blood CD8+ and CD4+ T cells underwent high-throughput TCR beta sequencing. Negative isolation was used for CD8+ and CD4+ T cells and FACS enrichment for TEMRA cells. The sample was CD4+ T cells from PBMCs. The receptor was derived from a human donor in good health.

Here the CDR3 reads CASSQSFAGYTF. The CDR3 coding sequence is TGTGCCAGCAGCCAAAGTTTTGCTGGCTACACCTTC. The chain uses TRBV3-1 and TRBJ1-2; D unresolved. The germline gives CDR1 LGHDT, CDR2 YNNKEL (reference sequence). The CDR3 covers 12 residues. Trimming pared 2 bases from V and 7 bases from J, leaving 8 bases between.